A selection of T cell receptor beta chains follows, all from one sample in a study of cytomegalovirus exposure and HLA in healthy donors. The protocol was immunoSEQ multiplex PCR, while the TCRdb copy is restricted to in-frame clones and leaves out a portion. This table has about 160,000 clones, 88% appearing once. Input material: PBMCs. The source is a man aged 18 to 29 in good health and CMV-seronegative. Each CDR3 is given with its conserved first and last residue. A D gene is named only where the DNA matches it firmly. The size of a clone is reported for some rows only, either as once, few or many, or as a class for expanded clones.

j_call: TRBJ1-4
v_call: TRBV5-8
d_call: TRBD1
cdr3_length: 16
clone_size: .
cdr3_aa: CASSPGQGIVNEKLFF
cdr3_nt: TGTGCCAGCAGCCCGGGACAGGGGATTGTTAATGAAAAACTGTTTTTT

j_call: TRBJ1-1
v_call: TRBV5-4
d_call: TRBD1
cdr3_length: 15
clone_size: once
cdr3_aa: CASSSGGQLNTEAFF
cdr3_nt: TGTGCCAGCAGCTCAGGGGGACAGTTGAACACTGAAGCTTTCTTT

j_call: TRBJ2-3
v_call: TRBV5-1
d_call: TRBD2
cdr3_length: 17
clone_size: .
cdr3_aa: CASSQTSGDSSTDTQYF
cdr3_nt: TGCGCCAGCAGCCAAACTAGCGGGGACTCTAGCACAGATACGCAGTATTTT

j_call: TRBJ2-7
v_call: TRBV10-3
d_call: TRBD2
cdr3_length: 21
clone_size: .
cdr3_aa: CAIGALPFGLAGESGPYEQYF
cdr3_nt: TGTGCCATCGGTGCGTTGCCTTTCGGACTAGCGGGAGAGTCCGGTCCTTACGAGCAGTACTTC

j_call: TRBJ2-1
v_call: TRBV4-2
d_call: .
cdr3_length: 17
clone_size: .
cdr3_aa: CASSQESVGGGVNEQFF
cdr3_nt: TGTGCCAGCAGCCAAGAGTCCGTGGGGGGAGGAGTTAATGAGCAGTTCTTC

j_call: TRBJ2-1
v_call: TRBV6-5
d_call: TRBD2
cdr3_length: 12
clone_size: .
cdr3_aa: CASRDGGDEQFF
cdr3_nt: TGTGCCAGCAGAGATGGGGGGGACGAGCAGTTCTTC

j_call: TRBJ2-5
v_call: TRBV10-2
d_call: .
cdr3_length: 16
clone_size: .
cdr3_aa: CASMEGAVRGSETQYF
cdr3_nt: TGCGCCAGCATGGAGGGGGCGGTCCGTGGCTCAGAGACCCAGTACTTC

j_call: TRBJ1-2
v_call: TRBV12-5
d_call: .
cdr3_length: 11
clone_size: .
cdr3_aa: CASGLDRVFTF
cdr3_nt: TGTGCTAGTGGTTTGGACAGGGTCTTCACCTTC

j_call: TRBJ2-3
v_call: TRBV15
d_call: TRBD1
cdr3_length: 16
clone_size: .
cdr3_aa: CATSRDKGQGTDTQYF
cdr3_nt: TGTGCCACCAGCAGAGATAAGGGACAGGGAACAGATACGCAGTATTTT

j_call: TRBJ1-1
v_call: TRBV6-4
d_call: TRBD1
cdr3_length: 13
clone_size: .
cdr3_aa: CASRRQGNTEAFF
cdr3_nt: TGTGCCAGCAGAAGACAGGGGAACACTGAAGCTTTCTTT

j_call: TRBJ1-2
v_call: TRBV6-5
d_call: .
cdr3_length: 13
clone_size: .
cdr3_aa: CASSQGPGYGYTF
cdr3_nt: TGTGCCAGCAGTCAGGGGCCAGGCTATGGCTACACCTTC

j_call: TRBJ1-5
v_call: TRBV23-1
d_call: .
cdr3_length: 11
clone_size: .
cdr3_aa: CASRGDQPQHF
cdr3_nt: TGCGCCAGCAGGGGAGATCAGCCCCAGCATTTT

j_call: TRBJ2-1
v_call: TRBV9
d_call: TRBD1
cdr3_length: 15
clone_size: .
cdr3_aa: CASSPRDRSYNEQFF
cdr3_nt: TGTGCCAGCAGCCCCCGGGACAGGTCCTACAATGAGCAGTTCTTC

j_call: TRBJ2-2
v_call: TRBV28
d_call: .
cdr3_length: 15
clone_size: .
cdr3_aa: CASSSRGRNTGELFF
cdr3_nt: TGTGCCAGCAGCTCTCGAGGGCGAAACACCGGGGAGCTGTTTTTT

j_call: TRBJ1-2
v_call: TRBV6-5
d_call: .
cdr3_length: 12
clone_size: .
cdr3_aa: CAARGSPAGYTF
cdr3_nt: TGTGCCGCCAGAGGTTCACCCGCTGGCTACACCTTC

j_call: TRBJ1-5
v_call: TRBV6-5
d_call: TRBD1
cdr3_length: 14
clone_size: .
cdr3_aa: CASSTGTGNQPQHF
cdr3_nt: TGTGCCAGCAGTACCGGGACAGGGAATCAGCCCCAGCATTTT

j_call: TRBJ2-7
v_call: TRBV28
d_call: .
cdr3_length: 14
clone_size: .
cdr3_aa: CASSSSHPRYEQYF
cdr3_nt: TGTGCCAGCAGTTCTTCCCATCCTCGGTACGAGCAGTACTTC

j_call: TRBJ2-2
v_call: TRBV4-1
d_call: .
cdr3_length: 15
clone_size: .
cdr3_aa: CASSRMDSYTGELFF
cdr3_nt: TGCGCCAGCAGCCGAATGGACAGCTATACCGGGGAGCTGTTTTTT

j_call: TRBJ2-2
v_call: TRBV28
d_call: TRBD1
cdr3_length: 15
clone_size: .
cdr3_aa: CASALGQPNTGELFF
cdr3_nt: TGTGCCAGCGCCTTGGGACAGCCGAACACCGGGGAGCTGTTTTTT

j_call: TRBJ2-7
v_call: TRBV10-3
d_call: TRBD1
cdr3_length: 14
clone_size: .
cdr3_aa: CAISATSGGHEQYF
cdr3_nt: TGTGCCATCAGTGCAACCTCAGGGGGCCACGAGCAGTACTTC

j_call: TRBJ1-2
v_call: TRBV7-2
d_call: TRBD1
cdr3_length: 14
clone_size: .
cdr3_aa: CASSHGDRINGYTF
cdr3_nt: TGTGCCAGCAGCCACGGGGACAGGATTAATGGCTACACCTTC

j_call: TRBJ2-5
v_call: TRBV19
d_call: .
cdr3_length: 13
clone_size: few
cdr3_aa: CASSIWAQETQYF
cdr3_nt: TGTGCCAGTAGTATATGGGCCCAAGAGACCCAGTACTTC

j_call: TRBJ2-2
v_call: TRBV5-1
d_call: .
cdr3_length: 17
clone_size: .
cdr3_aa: CASSSRPQGGYTGELFF
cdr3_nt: TGCGCCAGCAGCTCCCGACCCCAGGGCGGTTACACCGGGGAGCTGTTTTTT

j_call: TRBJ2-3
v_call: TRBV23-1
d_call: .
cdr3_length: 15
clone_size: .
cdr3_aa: CASSHRGASTDTQYF
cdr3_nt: TGCGCCAGCAGTCATCGGGGAGCTAGCACAGATACGCAGTATTTT

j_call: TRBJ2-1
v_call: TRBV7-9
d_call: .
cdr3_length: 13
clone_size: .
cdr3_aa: CATAGRGHNEQFF
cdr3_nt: TGTGCCACCGCAGGGCGGGGCCACAATGAGCAGTTCTTC

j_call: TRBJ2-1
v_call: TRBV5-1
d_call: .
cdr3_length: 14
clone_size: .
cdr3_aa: CASSLASSYNEQFF
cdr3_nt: TGCGCCAGCAGCTTGGCGAGCTCCTACAATGAGCAGTTCTTC

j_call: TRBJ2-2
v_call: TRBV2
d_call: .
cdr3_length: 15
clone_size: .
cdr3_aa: CASSETSSNTGELFF
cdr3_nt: TGTGCCAGCAGTGAGACTAGTTCGAACACCGGGGAGCTGTTTTTT

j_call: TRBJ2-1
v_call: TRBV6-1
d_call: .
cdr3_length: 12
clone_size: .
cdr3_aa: CASSENSDEQFF
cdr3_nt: TGTGCCAGCAGTGAAAATAGCGATGAGCAGTTCTTC